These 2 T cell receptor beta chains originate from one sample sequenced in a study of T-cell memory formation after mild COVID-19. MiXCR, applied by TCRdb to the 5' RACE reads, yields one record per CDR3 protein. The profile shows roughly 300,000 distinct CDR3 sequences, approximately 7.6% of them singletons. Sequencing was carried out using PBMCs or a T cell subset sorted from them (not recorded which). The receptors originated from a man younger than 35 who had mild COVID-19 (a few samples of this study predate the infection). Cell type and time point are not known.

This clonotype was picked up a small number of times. The CDR3: CSAPPQGHGYTF. CDR3 DNA sequence: TGCAGTGCCCCACCCCAGGGGCATGGCTACACCTTC. This rearrangement joins TRBV20-1 to TRBJ1-2, with D possibly matching TRBD1 (6 bases). This CDR3 is built from 12 residues. Trimming stripped 6 bases from V and 6 bases from J, with 14 bases between. Germline CDR1 is DFQATT and CDR2 is SNEGSKA (reference sequence).

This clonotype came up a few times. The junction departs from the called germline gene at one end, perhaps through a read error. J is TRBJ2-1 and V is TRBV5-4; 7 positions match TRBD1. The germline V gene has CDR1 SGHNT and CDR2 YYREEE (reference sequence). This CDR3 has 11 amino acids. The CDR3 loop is CASSSTTGEIF. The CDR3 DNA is TGTGCCAGCAGCTCGACAACAGGGGAGATCTTC.